This T cell receptor beta chain was sequenced for a study of T cells after yellow fever vaccination. Study background: SMART-Seq v4 Ultra Low Input handled preparation of low-cell-number fractions. Findings of the study overall: Abundant clonotypes (contaminants from the bulk population) could be present in FACS-sorted repertoires.

The ends were cut back, 2 bases at V and 2 bases at J, with 12 bases in the middle. The CDR3 extends over 15 amino acids. Germline CDR1 is MNHEY and CDR2 is SVGAGI. TCR cDNA was made by 5'RACE template switching, adding a universal primer site and UMIs. TCRdb ran MiXCR on the 5' RACE reads and lists one entry per CDR3 protein. The profile shows some 300,000 distinct CDR3 sequences, 7% to 9% of them singletons. A note on this clonotype: What it recognizes is unknown.

The source of this sequence is a man aged 18-30 years who received the YFV17D yellow fever vaccine. The V gene is TRBV6-5, the J gene TRBJ1-2, with D unclear. The sample was PBMCs, taken about 49 days after the first yellow fever vaccination. The CDR3 region is CASSYLSRANYGYTF. The CDR3 DNA follows: TGTGCCAGCAGTTACCTCTCGAGGGCCAACTATGGCTACACCTTC.